This T cell receptor beta chain was observed in a study of blood T cell repertoires in COVID-19. At the level of the study: The cDNA or gDNA used as material had been derived from T cells, B-cell-depleted T cells, or PBMCs.

Participant ages covered about 18 to 90 years across around 22 US areas. The study counted Cohort 3 donors as recovered given two negative PCRs, clearance, or symptom resolution. Original processing methods: How many nucleated cells were present was estimated from reference gene primer amplification. The assay was immunoSEQ multiplex PCR, and TCRdb's table has in-frame clones only and misses some. V, J and clone size derive from that table, while D and trimming were established from the DNA sequence. The table has approximately 200,000 clones, more than 70% seen once; the top ten hold around 8.6%. The V gene's germline CDR1 is SNHLY and CDR2 FYNNEI. V lost 5 bases and J 10 bases, leaving 15 bases between the germline ends. There are 13 residues in the CDR3.

The V gene is TRBV2, the J gene TRBJ2-1, with no clear D. The sample was PBMCs or T cells enriched from blood (not recorded which). The clonotype comes from a woman in her thirties who had recovered from COVID-19. The CDR3 DNA reads TGTGCCAGCAGTCCTACTATTGTGTCCGAGCAGTTCTTC. This sequence encodes CASSPTIVSEQFF.